This T cell receptor (beta chain) was identified during a study of cytomegalovirus exposure and HLA in healthy donors. Study information: In an early release, HLA-typed donors contributed some 88 million unique TCR sequences.

Use of 60 Vbeta and 13 Jbeta primers characterized the PCR. Method: immunoSEQ multiplex PCR; TCRdb's copy keeps in-frame clones and lacks some. The sample shows tens of thousands of clones, and around 5.9% sits with its ten largest clones. Sequenced input: PBMCs. The origin of this receptor is a human donor in good health.

CDR3 amino acids: CASTGQLNTEAFF. As DNA, the CDR3 is TGTGCCAGCACCGGACAGTTGAACACTGAAGCTTTCTTT. This chain connects TRBV6-5 to TRBJ1-1; D possibly corresponds to TRBD1 (6 bases). CDR1 is MNHEY, CDR2 SVGAGI, per germline. The CDR3 spans 13 residues. V gave up 7 bases and J gave up 0 bases, with 9 bases separating them.